A selection of T cell receptor beta chains follows, all from one sample in a study of T cell responses to AZD1222 COVID-19 vaccine. Some clones are missing from TCRdb's copy, which holds only in-frame ones; the method was immunoSEQ multiplex PCR. This sample yields 130,000 to 150,000 clones, of which more than 80% are seen a single time; around 1.6% belongs to the top ten. The starting material was peripheral blood, obtained on day 0 of AZD1222 vaccination. The receptors were gathered from an adult in good health. CDR3s include the opening cysteine and the closing phenylalanine or tryptophan.

TRBV27	CASSLQGLGTEAFF
TRBV27	CASSLSLRQGLSGELFF
TRBV5-1	CASSWTGPRDTEAFF
TRBV5-8	CASSSSTGRVTQYF
TRBV19	CASSIKGSNQPQHF
TRBV4-2	CASSQDWVRSSYEQYF
TRBV27	CASSPWDRQETQYF
TRBV19	CASSIGDRIYNEQFF
TRBV4-1	CASSQERGTYYNEQFF
TRBV7-2	CASSLESGRLNTEAFF